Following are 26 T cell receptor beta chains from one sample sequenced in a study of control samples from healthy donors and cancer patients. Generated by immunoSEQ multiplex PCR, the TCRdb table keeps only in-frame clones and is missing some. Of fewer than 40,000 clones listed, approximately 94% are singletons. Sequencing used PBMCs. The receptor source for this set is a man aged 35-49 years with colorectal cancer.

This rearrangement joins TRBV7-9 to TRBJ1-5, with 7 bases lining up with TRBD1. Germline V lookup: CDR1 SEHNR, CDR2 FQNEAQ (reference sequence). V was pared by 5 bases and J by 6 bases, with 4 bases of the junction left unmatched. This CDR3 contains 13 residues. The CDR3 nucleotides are TGTGCCAGCAGCGAGGGGGCGGGTCAGCCCCAGCATTTT. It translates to CASSEGAGQPQHF. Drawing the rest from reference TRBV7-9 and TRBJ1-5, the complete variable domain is DTGVSQNPRHKITKRGQNVTFRCDPISEHNRLYWYRQTLGQGPEFLTYFQNEAQLEKSRLLSDRFSAERPKGSFSTLEIQRTEQGDSAMYLCASSEGAGQPQHFGDGTRLSIL.

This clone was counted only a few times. The CDR3 reads CASSSKNTGELFF. CDR3 coding DNA: TGTGCCAGCAGCTCCAAGAACACCGGGGAGCTGTTTTTT. This rearrangement joins TRBV7-2 to TRBJ2-2; unclear D gene. This CDR3 contains 13 residues. V was clipped by 4 bases and J by 1 base, with 4 bases between them. Germline lookup yields CDR1 SGHTA and CDR2 FQGNSA.

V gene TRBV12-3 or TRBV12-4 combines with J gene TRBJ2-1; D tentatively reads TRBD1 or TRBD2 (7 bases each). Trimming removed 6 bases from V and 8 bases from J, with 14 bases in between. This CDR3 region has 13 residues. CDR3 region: CASRSTGRDEQFF. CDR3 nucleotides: TGTGCCAGCAGATCGACAGGGAGGGATGAGCAGTTCTTC.

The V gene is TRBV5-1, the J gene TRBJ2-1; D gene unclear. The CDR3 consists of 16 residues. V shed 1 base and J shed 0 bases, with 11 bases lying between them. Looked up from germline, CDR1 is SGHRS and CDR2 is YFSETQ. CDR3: CASSLSPTSSYNEQFF. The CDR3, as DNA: TGCGCCAGCAGCTTGTCTCCGACGAGCTCCTACAATGAGCAGTTCTTC.

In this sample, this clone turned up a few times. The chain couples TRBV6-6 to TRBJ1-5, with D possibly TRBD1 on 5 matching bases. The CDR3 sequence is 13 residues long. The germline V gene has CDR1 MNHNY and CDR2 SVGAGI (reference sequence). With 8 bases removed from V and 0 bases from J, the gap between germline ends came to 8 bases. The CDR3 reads CASRQYSNQPQHF. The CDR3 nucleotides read TGTGCCAGCCGACAGTATAGCAATCAGCCCCAGCATTTT.

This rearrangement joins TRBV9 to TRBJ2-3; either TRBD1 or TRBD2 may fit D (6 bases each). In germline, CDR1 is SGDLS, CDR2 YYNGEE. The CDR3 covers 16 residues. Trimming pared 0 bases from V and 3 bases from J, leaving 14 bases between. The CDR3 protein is CASSVGEGGRTDTQYF. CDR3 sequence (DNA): TGTGCCAGCAGCGTAGGAGAGGGGGGACGGACAGATACGCAGTATTTT.

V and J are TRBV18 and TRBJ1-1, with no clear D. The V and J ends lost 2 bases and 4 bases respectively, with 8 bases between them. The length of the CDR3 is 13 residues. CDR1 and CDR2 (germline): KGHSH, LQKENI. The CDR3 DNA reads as TGTGCCAGCTCACCAGGGAGGTCCACTGAAGCTTTCTTT. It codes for CASSPGRSTEAFF.

CDR3 residues: CASSFTQNSNQPQHF. CDR3 DNA sequence: TGTGCCAGCAGCTTTACCCAGAATAGCAATCAGCCCCAGCATTTT. The rearrangement uses TRBV7-2 and TRBJ1-5; no definite D call. Trimming removed 3 bases from V and 0 bases from J, with 9 bases in between. CDR1 is SGHTA, CDR2 FQGNSA, per germline. The CDR3 length is 15 residues.

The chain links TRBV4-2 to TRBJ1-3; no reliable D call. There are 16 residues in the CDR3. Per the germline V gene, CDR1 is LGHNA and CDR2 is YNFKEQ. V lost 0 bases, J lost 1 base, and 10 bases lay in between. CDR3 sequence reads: CASSQEGYTSGNTIYF. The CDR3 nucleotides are TGTGCCAGCAGCCAAGAGGGGTATACGTCTGGAAACACCATATATTTT.

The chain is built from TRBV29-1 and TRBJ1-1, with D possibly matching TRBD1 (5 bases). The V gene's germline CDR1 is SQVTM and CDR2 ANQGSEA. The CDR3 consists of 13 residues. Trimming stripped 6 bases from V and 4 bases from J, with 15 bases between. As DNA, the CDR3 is TGCAGCGTAGGAGAGGGACCGCGCACTGAAGCTTTCTTT. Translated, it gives CSVGEGPRTEAFF.

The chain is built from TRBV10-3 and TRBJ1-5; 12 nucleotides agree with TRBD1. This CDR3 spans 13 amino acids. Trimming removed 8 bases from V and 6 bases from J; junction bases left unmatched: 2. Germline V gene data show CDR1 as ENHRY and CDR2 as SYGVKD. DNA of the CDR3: TGTGCCATCGGGACAGGGGGCGGTCAGCCCCAGCATTTT. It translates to CAIGTGGGQPQHF.

The CDR3 is CASSSLTGPKEKLFF. The CDR3 bases are TGTGCCAGCTCATCACTAACAGGTCCCAAGGAAAAACTGTTTTTT. This chain links TRBV18 with TRBJ1-4, with TRBD1 as a possible D gene (5 bases). V was clipped by 5 bases and J by 8 bases, with 18 bases between them. Germline assignment: CDR1 KGHSH and CDR2 LQKENI. This CDR3 region has 15 residues.

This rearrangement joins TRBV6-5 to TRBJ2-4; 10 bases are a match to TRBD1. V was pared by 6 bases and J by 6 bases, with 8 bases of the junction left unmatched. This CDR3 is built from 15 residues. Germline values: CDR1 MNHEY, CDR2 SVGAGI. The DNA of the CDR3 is TGTGCCAGCAGCTACGAGGACAGGGGGACAAACATTCAGTACTTC. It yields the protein CASSYEDRGTNIQYF.

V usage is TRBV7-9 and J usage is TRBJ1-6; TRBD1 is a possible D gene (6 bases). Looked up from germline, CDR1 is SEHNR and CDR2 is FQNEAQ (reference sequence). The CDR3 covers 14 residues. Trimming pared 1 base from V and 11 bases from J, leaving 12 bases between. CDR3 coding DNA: TGTGCCAGCAGCTTAGGGGACACCCAAGCACCCCTCCACTTT. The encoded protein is CASSLGDTQAPLHF.

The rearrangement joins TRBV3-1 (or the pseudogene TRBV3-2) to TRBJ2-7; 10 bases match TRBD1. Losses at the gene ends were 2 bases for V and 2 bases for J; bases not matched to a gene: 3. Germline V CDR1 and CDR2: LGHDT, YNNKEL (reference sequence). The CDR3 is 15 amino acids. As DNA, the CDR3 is TGTGCCAGCAGCCAAACCGACAGGGGGCCCTACGAGCAGTACTTC. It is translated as CASSQTDRGPYEQYF.

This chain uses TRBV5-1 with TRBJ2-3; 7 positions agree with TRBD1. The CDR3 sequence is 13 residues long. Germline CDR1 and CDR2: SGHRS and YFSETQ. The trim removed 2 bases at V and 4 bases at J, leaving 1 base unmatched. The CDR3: CASSFGQADTQYF. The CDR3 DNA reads TGCGCCAGCAGCTTCGGACAGGCAGATACGCAGTATTTT. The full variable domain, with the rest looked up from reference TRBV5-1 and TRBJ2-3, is KAGVTQTPRYLIKTRGQQVTLSCSPISGHRSVSWYQQTPGQGLQFLFEYFSETQRNKGNFPGRFSGRQFSNSRSEMNVSTLELGDSALYLCASSFGQADTQYFGPGTRLTVL.

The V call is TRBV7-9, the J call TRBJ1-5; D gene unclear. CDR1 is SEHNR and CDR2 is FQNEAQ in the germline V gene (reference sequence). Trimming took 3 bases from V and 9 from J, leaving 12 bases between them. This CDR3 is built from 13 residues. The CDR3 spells CASSFSGFGPQHF. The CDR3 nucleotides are TGTGCCAGCAGCTTTTCGGGTTTTGGGCCCCAGCATTTT.

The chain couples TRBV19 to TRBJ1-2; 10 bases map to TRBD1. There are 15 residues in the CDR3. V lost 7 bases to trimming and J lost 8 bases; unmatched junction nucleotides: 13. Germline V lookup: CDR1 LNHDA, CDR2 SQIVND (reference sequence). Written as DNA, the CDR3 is TGTGCCAGTACCGGGACAGGGGCCTATTATGGGGGCTACACCTTC. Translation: CASTGTGAYYGGYTF.

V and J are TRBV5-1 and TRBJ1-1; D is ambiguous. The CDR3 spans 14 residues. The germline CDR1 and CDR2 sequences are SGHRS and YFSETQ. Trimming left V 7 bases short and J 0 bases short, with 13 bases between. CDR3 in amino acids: CASHRETLNTEAFF. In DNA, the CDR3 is TGCGCCAGCCACCGAGAGACTTTGAACACTGAAGCTTTCTTT.

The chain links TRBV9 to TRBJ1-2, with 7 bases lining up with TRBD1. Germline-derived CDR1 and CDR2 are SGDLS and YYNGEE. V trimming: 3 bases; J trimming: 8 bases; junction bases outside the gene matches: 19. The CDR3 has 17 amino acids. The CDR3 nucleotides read TGTGCCAGCAGCGCACGATCAGGGACAGTCGCGGTTAAGGGCTACACCTTC. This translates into CASSARSGTVAVKGYTF.

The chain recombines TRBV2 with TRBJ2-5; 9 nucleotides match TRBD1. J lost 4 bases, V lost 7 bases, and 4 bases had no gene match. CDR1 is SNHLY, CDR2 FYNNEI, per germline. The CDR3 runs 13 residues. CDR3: CASIPDRGETQYF. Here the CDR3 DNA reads TGTGCCAGCATCCCGGACAGGGGAGAGACCCAGTACTTC.

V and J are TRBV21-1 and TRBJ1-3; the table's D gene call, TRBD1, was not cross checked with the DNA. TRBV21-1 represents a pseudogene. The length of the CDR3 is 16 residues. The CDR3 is CASLKGVVLSGNTIYF. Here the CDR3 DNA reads TGTGCCAGCCTTAAGGGGGTAGTGTTGTCTGGAAACACCATATATTTT.

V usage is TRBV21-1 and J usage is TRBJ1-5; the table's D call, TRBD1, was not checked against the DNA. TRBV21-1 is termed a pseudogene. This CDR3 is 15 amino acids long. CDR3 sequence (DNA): TGTGCCAGCAGCAATCGGACAGGGGCCAATCAGCCCCAGCATTTT. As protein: CASSNRTGANQPQHF.

This CDR3 is CASSLGGSRYEQYF. DNA of the CDR3: TGTGCCAGCAGCTTAGGGGGGTCGCGCTACGAGCAGTACTTC. This chain connects TRBV13 to TRBJ2-7, with D unclear. This CDR3 comprises 14 residues. V was trimmed by 0 bases and J by 3 bases, leaving 9 bases between them. Germline values: CDR1 PRHDT, CDR2 FYEKMQ (reference sequence).

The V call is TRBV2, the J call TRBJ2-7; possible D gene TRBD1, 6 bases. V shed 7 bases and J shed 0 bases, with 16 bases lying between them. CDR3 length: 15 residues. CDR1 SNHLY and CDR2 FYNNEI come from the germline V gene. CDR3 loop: CASKKRTESSYEQYF. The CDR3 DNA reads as TGTGCCAGCAAAAAAAGGACAGAAAGCTCCTACGAGCAGTACTTC. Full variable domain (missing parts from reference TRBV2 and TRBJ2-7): EPEVTQTPSHQVTQMGQEVILRCVPISNHLYFYWYRQILGQKVEFLVSFYNNEISEKSEIFDDQFSVERPDGSNFTLKIRSTKLEDSAMYFCASKKRTESSYEQYFGPGTRLTVT.

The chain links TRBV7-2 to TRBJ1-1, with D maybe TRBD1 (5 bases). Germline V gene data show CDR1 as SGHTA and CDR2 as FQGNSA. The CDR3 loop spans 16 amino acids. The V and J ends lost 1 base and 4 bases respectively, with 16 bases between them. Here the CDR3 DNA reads TGTGCCAGCAGCTTAGGGTTGGACTTCGGGACCACTGAAGCTTTCTTT. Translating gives CASSLGLDFGTTEAFF.